This entry lists 29 T cell receptor beta chains sequenced from one sample in a study of blood T cell repertoires in COVID-19. Profiling relied on immunoSEQ multiplex PCR, and the TCRdb table lists in-frame clones only, not all of them. This table has around 290,000 clones, about 89% appearing once. The sample consisted of peripheral blood. These receptor sequences come from a woman in her 30s with COVID-19, enrolled during active disease.

This chain connects TRBV10-1 to TRBJ1-1; tentative D call: TRBD1 (6 bases). Germline CDR1 is WNHNN and CDR2 is SYGVQD (reference sequence). With 5 bases removed from V and 4 bases from J, the gap between germline ends came to 14 bases. The CDR3 extends over 14 amino acids. The CDR3 here is CASSSRGLGTEAFF. For the CDR3, the DNA is TGCGCCAGCAGTAGCAGGGGCTTGGGCACTGAAGCTTTCTTT.

The CDR3 here is CSATAGNTDTQYF. The CDR3 region has the DNA TGCAGCGCAACCGCGGGGAATACAGATACGCAGTATTTT. V and J are TRBV29-1 and TRBJ2-3, with a weak D call TRBD2 (6 bases). V was trimmed by 7 bases and J by 3 bases, leaving 14 bases between them. Germline CDR1 reads SQVTM; CDR2 reads ANQGSEA. The CDR3 is 13 amino acids.

This chain connects TRBV10-2 to TRBJ2-7; 9 nucleotides line up with TRBD2. This CDR3 has 12 amino acids. Losses at the gene ends were 6 bases for V and 5 bases for J; bases not matched to a gene: 2. In germline, CDR1 is WSHSY, CDR2 SAAADI. The CDR3 reads CASRGLADEQYF. CDR3 DNA sequence: TGCGCCAGCAGGGGACTAGCCGACGAGCAGTACTTC.

V gene TRBV29-1 combines with J gene TRBJ2-2, with D unclear. Between the trimmed V and J ends, which lost 7 bases and 2 bases, there was a span of 17 bases. Germline V gives CDR1 SQVTM, CDR2 ANQGSEA. This CDR3 is 15 amino acids long. In DNA, the CDR3 is TGCAGCGCCCCGAAGGTACGACTCAACACCGGGGAGCTGTTTTTT. Translation gives CSAPKVRLNTGELFF.

This chain connects TRBV7-9 to TRBJ1-1; D remains unclear. Per the germline V gene, CDR1 is SEHNR and CDR2 is FQNEAQ (reference sequence). There are 14 residues in the CDR3. V lost 4 bases and J 5 bases, leaving 14 bases between the germline ends. The CDR3 sequence: CASSSIFFGTEAFF. CDR3 DNA sequence: TGTGCCAGCAGCTCGATCTTTTTCGGGACTGAAGCTTTCTTT.

The chain recombines TRBV3-1 (or the pseudogene TRBV3-2) with TRBJ2-4; no reliable D call. CDR1 is LGHDT, CDR2 YNNKEL, per germline (reference sequence). The CDR3 loop spans 14 amino acids. The ends were cut back, 1 base at V and 2 bases at J, with 6 bases in the middle. This CDR3 reads CASSQGATKNIQYF. CDR3 in DNA: TGTGCCAGCAGCCAAGGGGCCACCAAAAACATTCAGTACTTC.

This clone has just a few counts. The chain uses TRBV14 and TRBJ2-7, with D unclear. This CDR3 contains 13 residues. Germline CDR1 is SGHDN and CDR2 is FVKESK. The V end was cut by 2 bases, the J end by 2 bases, with 7 bases between. For the CDR3, the DNA is TGTGCCAGCAGCCAAAGCGTAACCTACGAGCAGTACTTC. As protein: CASSQSVTYEQYF.

The genes are TRBV28 and TRBJ2-1, with TRBD1 matching over 7 bases. This CDR3 is built from 14 residues. Germline V CDR1 and CDR2: MDHEN, SYDVKM. The V gene end was trimmed by 11 bases and the J gene end by 8 bases; junction bases not matched to a gene: 15. In DNA, the CDR3 is TGTGCCGGAACTACTGCCAGGGGGAGTTATGAGCAGTTCTTC. Protein product: CAGTTARGSYEQFF.

The chain recombines TRBV18 with TRBJ2-4; a possible D gene is TRBD2 (5 bases). Trimming took off 4 bases at V and 0 bases at J, with 13 bases between the two ends. The CDR3 is made up of 16 amino acids. Germline V lookup: CDR1 KGHSH, CDR2 LQKENI. As DNA, the CDR3 is TGTGCCAGCTCACATGAGGGCCCCGGAGCCAAAAACATTCAGTACTTC. It codes for CASSHEGPGAKNIQYF.

This clone was seen once. The rearrangement links TRBV5-1 to TRBJ2-7; 7 bases agree with TRBD1. The V gene end was trimmed by 0 bases and the J gene end by 2 bases; junction bases not matched to a gene: 5. CDR3 size: 15 residues. Germline CDR1 SGHRS, CDR2 YFSETQ. The CDR3 bases are TGCGCCAGCAGCTTGGCCGCACAGGGGACCTACGAGCAGTACTTC. It encodes CASSLAAQGTYEQYF.

This chain uses TRBV12-5 with TRBJ2-1; 10 bases match TRBD2. The CDR3 loop spans 17 amino acids. J was trimmed by 5 bases and V by 3 bases; bases with no gene match: 10. In germline, CDR1 is LGHNT, CDR2 FRNRAP. CDR3 loop: CASGFSKAGGINNEQFF. The CDR3, as DNA: TGTGCTAGTGGTTTCTCCAAAGCGGGAGGGATAAACAATGAGCAGTTCTTC.

The chain recombines TRBV30 with TRBJ2-1; 11 nucleotides match TRBD2. This CDR3 has 14 residues. V lost 8 bases, J lost 3 bases, and 6 bases stayed unmatched. The germline CDR1 and CDR2 sequences are GTSNPN and SVGIG (reference sequence). The CDR3 coding sequence is TGTGCCGGCCGTCTAGCGGGGGGCTACAATGAGCAGTTCTTC. Translation gives CAGRLAGGYNEQFF.

Comment on this clone: The sample holds other DNA sequences that translate to the same CDR3. The chain combines TRBV27 with TRBJ1-1; no definite D call. V dropped 2 bases and J dropped 1 base, with 5 bases sitting between them. The CDR3 has 13 amino acids. Germline loops: CDR1 MNHEY, CDR2 SMNVEV (reference sequence). CDR3 residues: CASSLRGNTEAFF. CDR3 coding DNA: TGTGCCAGCAGTTTACGGGGGAACACTGAAGCTTTCTTT.

The chain carries TRBV29-1 and TRBJ2-7; 8 bases are shared with TRBD1. V shed 4 bases, J shed 4 bases, and the junction held 3 bases outside the gene matches. The CDR3 is 12 residues long. Germline assignment: CDR1 SQVTM and CDR2 ANQGSEA. The CDR3 DNA reads TGCAGCGTTGGACAGGGGAGGTACGAGCAGTACTTC. Amino acid sequence: CSVGQGRYEQYF.

The rearrangement links TRBV7-2 to TRBJ2-5, with TRBD2 as a possible D gene (7 bases). The germline V gene encodes CDR1 SGHTA and CDR2 FQGNSA. The CDR3 extends over 13 amino acids. V was shortened by 5 bases and J by 5 bases, with 12 bases between the two germline ends. The CDR3 protein is CASSRGARETQYF. CDR3 DNA: TGTGCCAGCAGCCGGGGGGCAAGGGAGACCCAGTACTTC.

J is TRBJ2-3 and V is TRBV6-5; a weak D match, TRBD2 (6 bases). The V and J ends lost 6 bases and 4 bases respectively, with 14 bases between them. This CDR3 spans 14 amino acids. The germline gives CDR1 MNHEY, CDR2 SVGAGI. The CDR3 protein is CASSSGVGADTQYF. CDR3 coding DNA: TGTGCCAGCAGCTCGGGAGTAGGGGCAGATACGCAGTATTTT.

The chain joins TRBV18 to TRBJ1-2; the D is unclear. Germline loops: CDR1 KGHSH, CDR2 LQKENI. The CDR3 runs to 13 residues. With 3 bases removed from V and 5 bases from J, the gap between germline ends came to 10 bases. DNA of the CDR3: TGTGCCAGCTCACCCCCTGACAAATATGGCTACACCTTC. Its protein is CASSPPDKYGYTF.

The chain couples TRBV2 to TRBJ2-5; a possible D gene is TRBD2 (6 bases). CDR1 is SNHLY and CDR2 is FYNNEI in the germline V gene. CDR3 length equals 14 residues. Between the trimmed V and J ends, which lost 6 bases and 2 bases, there was a span of 13 bases. CDR3 nucleotides: TGTGCCAGCAGCGGACTATGGAATCAAGAGACCCAGTACTTC. This translates into CASSGLWNQETQYF.

This clone appeared once. The chain combines TRBV27 with TRBJ2-1; 7 bases agree with TRBD2. V shed 7 bases, J shed 3 bases, and the junction held 9 bases outside the gene matches. The length of the CDR3 is 15 residues. Germline CDR1 and CDR2: MNHEY and SMNVEV (reference sequence). The CDR3 DNA reads TGTGCCAGCAACCCAGGGACTAAAGTCTACAATGAGCAGTTCTTC. This translates into CASNPGTKVYNEQFF.

V is TRBV27 and J is TRBJ2-5; 7 bases match TRBD1. CDR3 length: 13 residues. The germline V gene encodes CDR1 MNHEY and CDR2 SMNVEV (reference sequence). J was trimmed by 7 bases and V by 6 bases; bases with no gene match: 8. The CDR3 DNA reads as TGTGCCAGCAGAGGGACAGAAGACCGGACCCAGTACTTC. It yields the protein CASRGTEDRTQYF.

The chain recombines TRBV19 with TRBJ2-7; TRBD2 matches 9 bases. Germline V CDR1 and CDR2: LNHDA, SQIVND (reference sequence). CDR3 size: 15 residues. The V segment lost 4 bases and the J segment 2 bases; nucleotides outside the gene matches: 6. The DNA for the CDR3 is TGTGCCAGTAGTAAAGGGGCGGGAGGGACCTACGAGCAGTACTTC. Protein sequence: CASSKGAGGTYEQYF.

The J gene is TRBJ1-1, the V gene TRBV19; maybe TRBD1 (6 bases). The CDR3 loop spans 14 amino acids. Germline V CDR1 and CDR2: LNHDA, SQIVND (reference sequence). V was cut by 3 bases and J by 5 bases, with 13 bases left in between. Written as DNA, the CDR3 is TGTGCCAGTAGTATGAGAAACAGGGATACTGAAGCTTTCTTT. It encodes CASSMRNRDTEAFF.

This clone showed up just once. The rearrangement uses TRBV30 and TRBJ2-3; maybe TRBD2 (5 bases). Trimming removed 1 base at V and 6 bases at J, with 17 bases between. Germline values: CDR1 GTSNPN, CDR2 SVGIG (reference sequence). The CDR3 is 15 residues long. In DNA form, the CDR3 reads TGTGCCTGGAGTGAAGAGGTAGCGAGAGGGGATACGCAGTATTTT. This translates into CAWSEEVARGDTQYF.

Worth noting for this clone: The same CDR3 arises from other DNA sequences in this sample as well. This rearrangement joins TRBV6-5 to TRBJ1-1; D gene uncertain. Per germline, CDR1 MNHEY and CDR2 SVGAGI. The CDR3 contains 13 residues. Trimming took off 0 bases at V and 4 bases at J, with 6 bases between the two ends. The CDR3 spells CASSYSRGTEAFF. CDR3 nucleotide sequence: TGTGCCAGCAGTTACTCCCGAGGCACTGAAGCTTTCTTT.

The V gene is TRBV27, the J gene TRBJ2-2; D is perhaps TRBD1 (6 bases). Trimming removed 4 bases from V and 1 base from J, with 7 bases in between. Germline V gene data show CDR1 as MNHEY and CDR2 as SMNVEV (reference sequence). The CDR3 is 14 residues long. The CDR3 region is CASSWGQNTGELFF. The CDR3 DNA sequence: TGTGCCAGCAGTTGGGGACAGAACACCGGGGAGCTGTTTTTT.

J is TRBJ2-1 and V is TRBV19; TRBD2 agrees at 10 bases. The CDR3 loop spans 15 amino acids. Germline V CDR1 and CDR2: LNHDA, SQIVND (reference sequence). V dropped 4 bases and J dropped 4; count of bases not matched to a gene: 4. CDR3 DNA: TGTGCCAGTAGTAACCAACTAGCGGGATACAATGAGCAGTTCTTC. This translates into CASSNQLAGYNEQFF.

CDR3 DNA: TGTGCCAGCAGCGGGCCTCCCAGCGGGTACGAGTACGAGCAGTACTTC. Translated, it gives CASSGPPSGYEYEQYF. J is TRBJ2-7 and V is TRBV28, with a possible D match to TRBD2 (6 bases). In germline, CDR1 is MDHEN, CDR2 SYDVKM. This CDR3 comprises 16 residues. Trimming pared 6 bases from V and 4 bases from J, leaving 22 bases between.

The chain has TRBV10-2 and TRBJ2-3, with D uncertain. The CDR3 contains 14 residues. The V end lost 6 bases, the J end lost 0 bases, and 10 bases lay between the germline ends. Germline lookup yields CDR1 WSHSY and CDR2 SAAADI. This CDR3 is CASRTPLSTDTQYF. CDR3 DNA: TGCGCCAGCAGAACTCCCCTTAGCACAGATACGCAGTATTTT.

V gene TRBV2 combines with J gene TRBJ2-1; 7 bases fit TRBD2. With V trimmed by 6 bases and J by 7 bases, 12 bases remained unmatched. The CDR3 spans 15 residues. From germline, CDR1 is SNHLY and CDR2 FYNNEI. In nucleotides, the CDR3 is TGTGCCAGCAGGGACCTAGCGGATCCTTGGAATGAGCAGTTCTTC. Protein sequence: CASRDLADPWNEQFF.